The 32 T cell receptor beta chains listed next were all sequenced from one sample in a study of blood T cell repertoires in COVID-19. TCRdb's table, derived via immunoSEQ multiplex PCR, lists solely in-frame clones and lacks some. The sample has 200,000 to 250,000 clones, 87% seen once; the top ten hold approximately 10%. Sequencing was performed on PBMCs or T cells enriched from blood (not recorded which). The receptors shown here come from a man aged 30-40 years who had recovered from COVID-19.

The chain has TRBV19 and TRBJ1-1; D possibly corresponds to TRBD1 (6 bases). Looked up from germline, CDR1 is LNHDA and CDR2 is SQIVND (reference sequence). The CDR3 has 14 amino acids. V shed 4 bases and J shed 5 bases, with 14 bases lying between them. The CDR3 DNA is TGTGCCAGTAGTAGGGGACACAGGGCAACTGAAGCTTTCTTT. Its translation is CASSRGHRATEAFF.

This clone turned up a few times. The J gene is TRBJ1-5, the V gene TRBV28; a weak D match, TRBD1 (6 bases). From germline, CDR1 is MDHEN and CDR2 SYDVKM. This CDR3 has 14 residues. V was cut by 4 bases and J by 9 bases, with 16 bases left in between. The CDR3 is CASSSNRDSRPQHF. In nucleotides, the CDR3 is TGTGCCAGCAGTTCGAACAGGGATAGTCGGCCCCAGCATTTT.

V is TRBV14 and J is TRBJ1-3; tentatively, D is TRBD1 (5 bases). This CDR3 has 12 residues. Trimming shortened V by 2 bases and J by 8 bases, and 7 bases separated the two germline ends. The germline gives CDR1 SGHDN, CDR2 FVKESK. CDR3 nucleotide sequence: TGTGCCAGCAGCCAACAGGGATACACCATATATTTT. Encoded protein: CASSQQGYTIYF.

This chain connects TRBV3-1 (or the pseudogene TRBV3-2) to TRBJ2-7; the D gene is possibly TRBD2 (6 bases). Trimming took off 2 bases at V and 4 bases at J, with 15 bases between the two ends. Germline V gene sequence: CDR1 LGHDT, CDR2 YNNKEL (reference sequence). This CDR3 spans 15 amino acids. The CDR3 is CASSQKRLDQYEQYF. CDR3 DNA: TGTGCCAGCAGCCAAAAGCGACTAGATCAATACGAGCAGTACTTC.

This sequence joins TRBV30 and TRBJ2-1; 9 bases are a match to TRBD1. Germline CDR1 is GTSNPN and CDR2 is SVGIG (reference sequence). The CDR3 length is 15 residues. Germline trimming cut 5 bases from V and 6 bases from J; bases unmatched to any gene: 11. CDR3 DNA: TGTGCCTGGGGGATACAGGGGGCCGGTTCCAATGAGCAGTTCTTC. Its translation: CAWGIQGAGSNEQFF.

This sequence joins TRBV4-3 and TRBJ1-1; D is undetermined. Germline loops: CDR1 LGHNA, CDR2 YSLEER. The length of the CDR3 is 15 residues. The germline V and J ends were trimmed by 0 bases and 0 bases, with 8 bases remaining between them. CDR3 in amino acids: CASSQDGLLNTEAFF. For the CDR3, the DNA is TGCGCCAGCAGCCAAGATGGACTTCTGAACACTGAAGCTTTCTTT.

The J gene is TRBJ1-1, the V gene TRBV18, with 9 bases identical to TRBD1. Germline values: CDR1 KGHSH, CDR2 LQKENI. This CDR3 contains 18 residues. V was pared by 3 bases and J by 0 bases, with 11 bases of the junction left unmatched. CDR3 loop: CASSPINRGLLMNTEAFF. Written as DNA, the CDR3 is TGTGCCAGCTCACCGATCAACAGGGGGCTACTCATGAACACTGAAGCTTTCTTT. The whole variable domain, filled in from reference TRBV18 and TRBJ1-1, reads NAGVMQNPRHLVRRRGQEARLRCSPMKGHSHVYWYRQLPEEGLKFMVYLQKENIIDESGMPKERFSAEFPKEGPSILRIQQVVRGDSAAYFCASSPINRGLLMNTEAFFGQGTRLTVV.

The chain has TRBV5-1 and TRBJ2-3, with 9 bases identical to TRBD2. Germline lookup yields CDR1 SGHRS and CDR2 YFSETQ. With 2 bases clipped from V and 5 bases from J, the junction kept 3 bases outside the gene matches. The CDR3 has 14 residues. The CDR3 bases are TGCGCCAGCAGCTTACAGACTAGCGGAGATACGCAGTATTTT. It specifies CASSLQTSGDTQYF. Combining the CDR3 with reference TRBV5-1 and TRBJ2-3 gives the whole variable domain KAGVTQTPRYLIKTRGQQVTLSCSPISGHRSVSWYQQTPGQGLQFLFEYFSETQRNKGNFPGRFSGRQFSNSRSEMNVSTLELGDSALYLCASSLQTSGDTQYFGPGTRLTVL.

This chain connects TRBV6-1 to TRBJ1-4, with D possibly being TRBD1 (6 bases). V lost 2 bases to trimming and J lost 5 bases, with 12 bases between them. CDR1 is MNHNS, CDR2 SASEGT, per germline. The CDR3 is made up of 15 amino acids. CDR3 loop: CASSEPRQVNEKLFF. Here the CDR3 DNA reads TGTGCCAGCAGTGAACCCCGACAGGTGAATGAAAAACTGTTTTTT.

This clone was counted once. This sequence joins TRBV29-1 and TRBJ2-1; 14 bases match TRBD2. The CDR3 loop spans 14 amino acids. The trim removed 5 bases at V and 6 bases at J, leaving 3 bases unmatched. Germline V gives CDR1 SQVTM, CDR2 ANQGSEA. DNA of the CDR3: TGCAGCGTTCAAGGACTAGCGGGAGGCAATGAGCAGTTCTTC. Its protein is CSVQGLAGGNEQFF.

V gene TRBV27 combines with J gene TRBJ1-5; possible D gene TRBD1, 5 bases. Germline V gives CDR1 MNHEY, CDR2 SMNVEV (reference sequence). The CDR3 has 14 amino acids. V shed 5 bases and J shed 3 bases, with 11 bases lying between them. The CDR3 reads CASSPQGTNQPQHF. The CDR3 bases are TGTGCCAGCAGTCCCCAGGGAACCAATCAGCCCCAGCATTTT.

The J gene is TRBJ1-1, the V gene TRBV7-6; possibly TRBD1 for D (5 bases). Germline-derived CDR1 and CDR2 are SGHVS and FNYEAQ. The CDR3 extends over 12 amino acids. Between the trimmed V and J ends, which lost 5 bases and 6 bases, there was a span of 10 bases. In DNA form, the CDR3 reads TGTGCCAGCAGCCAGGGTCGCGCTGAAGCTTTCTTT. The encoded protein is CASSQGRAEAFF.

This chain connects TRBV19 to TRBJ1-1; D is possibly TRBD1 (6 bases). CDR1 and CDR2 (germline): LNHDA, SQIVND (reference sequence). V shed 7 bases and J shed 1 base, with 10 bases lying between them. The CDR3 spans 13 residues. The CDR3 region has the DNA TGTGCCAGTAAAACAGGGCAGAACACTGAAGCTTTCTTT. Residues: CASKTGQNTEAFF.

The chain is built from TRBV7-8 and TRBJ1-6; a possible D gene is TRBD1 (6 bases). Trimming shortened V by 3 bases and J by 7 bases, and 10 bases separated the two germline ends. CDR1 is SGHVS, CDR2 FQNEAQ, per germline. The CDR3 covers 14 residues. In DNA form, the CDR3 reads TGTGCCAGCAGCTTCCTGGGGGCGAATTCACCCCTCCACTTT. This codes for CASSFLGANSPLHF. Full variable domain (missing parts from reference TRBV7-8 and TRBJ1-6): GAGVSQSPRYKVAKRGQDVALRCDPISGHVSLFWYQQALGQGPEFLTYFQNEAQLDKSGLPSDRFFAERPEGSVSTLKIQRTQQEDSAVYLCASSFLGANSPLHFGNGTRLTVT.

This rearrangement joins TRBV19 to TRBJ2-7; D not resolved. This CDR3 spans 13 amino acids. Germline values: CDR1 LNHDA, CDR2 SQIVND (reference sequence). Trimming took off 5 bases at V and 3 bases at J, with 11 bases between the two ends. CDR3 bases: TGTGCCAGTAGTCCCCAACTGAACTACGAGCAGTACTTC. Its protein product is CASSPQLNYEQYF.

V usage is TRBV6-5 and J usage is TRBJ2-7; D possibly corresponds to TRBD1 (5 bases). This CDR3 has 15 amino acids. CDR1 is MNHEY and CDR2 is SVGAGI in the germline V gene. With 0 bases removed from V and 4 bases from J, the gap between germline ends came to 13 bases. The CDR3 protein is CASSYSWTKQYEQYF. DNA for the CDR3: TGTGCCAGCAGTTACTCTTGGACAAAACAATACGAGCAGTACTTC.

CDR3: CASREGELAGNTGELFF. Written as DNA, the CDR3 is TGTGCCAGCAGAGAGGGTGAGCTAGCGGGTAACACCGGGGAGCTGTTTTTT. V and J are TRBV3-1 (or the pseudogene TRBV3-2) and TRBJ2-2; 8 bases fit TRBD2. This CDR3 comprises 17 residues. CDR1 is LGHDT, CDR2 YNNKEL, per germline (reference sequence). V shed 6 bases, J shed 2 bases, and the junction held 11 bases outside the gene matches.

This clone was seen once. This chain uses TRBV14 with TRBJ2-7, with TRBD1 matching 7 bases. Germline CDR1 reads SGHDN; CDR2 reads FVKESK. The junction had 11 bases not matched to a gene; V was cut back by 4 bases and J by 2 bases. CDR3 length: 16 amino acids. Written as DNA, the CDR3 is TGTGCCAGCAGCCCCAGCGACAGGGTAGAAACCTACGAGCAGTACTTC. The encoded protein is CASSPSDRVETYEQYF.

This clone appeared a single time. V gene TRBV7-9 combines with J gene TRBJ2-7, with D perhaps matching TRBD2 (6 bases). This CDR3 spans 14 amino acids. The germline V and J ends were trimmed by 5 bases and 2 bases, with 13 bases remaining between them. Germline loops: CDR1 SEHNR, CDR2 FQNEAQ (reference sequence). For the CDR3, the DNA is TGTGCCAGCAGCCCCACTAGCAGTGCCTACGAGCAGTACTTC. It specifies CASSPTSSAYEQYF.

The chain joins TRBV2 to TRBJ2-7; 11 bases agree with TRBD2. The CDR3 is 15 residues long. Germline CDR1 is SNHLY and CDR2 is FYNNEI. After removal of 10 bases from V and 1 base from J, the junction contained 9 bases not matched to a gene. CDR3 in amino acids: CATALVAGGSYEQYF. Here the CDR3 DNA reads TGTGCCACCGCATTAGTAGCGGGAGGGTCCTACGAGCAGTACTTC.

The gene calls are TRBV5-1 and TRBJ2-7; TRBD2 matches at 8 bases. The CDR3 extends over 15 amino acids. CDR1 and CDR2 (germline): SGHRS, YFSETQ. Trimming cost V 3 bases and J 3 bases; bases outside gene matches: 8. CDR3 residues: CASSSLERELYEQYF. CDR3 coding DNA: TGCGCCAGCAGCTCGTTGGAGCGGGAGCTCTACGAGCAGTACTTC.

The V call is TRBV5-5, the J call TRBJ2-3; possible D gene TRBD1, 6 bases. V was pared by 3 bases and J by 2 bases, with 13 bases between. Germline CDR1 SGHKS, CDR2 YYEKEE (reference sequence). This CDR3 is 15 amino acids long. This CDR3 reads CASSSGTFDTDTQYF. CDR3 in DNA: TGTGCCAGCAGCTCCGGGACATTCGACACAGATACGCAGTATTTT.

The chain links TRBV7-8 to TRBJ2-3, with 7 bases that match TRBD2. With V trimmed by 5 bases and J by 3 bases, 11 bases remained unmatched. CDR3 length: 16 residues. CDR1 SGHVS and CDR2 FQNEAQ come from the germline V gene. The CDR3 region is CASSPPGGGGTDTQYF. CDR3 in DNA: TGTGCCAGCAGCCCCCCGGGAGGTGGCGGAACAGATACGCAGTATTTT.

The CDR3 region is CATSETGYEGETQYF. CDR3 nucleotide sequence: TGTGCCACCAGTGAGACAGGGTATGAGGGAGAGACCCAGTACTTC. The gene calls are TRBV24-1 and TRBJ2-5, with 7 positions matching TRBD1. This CDR3 has 15 amino acids. With V trimmed by 4 bases and J by 4 bases, 8 bases remained unmatched. CDR1 and CDR2 from the germline V gene are KGHDR and SFDVKD.

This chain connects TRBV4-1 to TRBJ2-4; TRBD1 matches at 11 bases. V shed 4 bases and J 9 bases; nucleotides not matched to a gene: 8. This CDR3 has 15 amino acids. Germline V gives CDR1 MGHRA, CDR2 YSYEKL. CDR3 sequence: CASSPGQGGIVIQYF. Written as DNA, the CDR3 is TGCGCCAGCAGCCCGGGACAGGGGGGGATAGTCATTCAGTACTTC.

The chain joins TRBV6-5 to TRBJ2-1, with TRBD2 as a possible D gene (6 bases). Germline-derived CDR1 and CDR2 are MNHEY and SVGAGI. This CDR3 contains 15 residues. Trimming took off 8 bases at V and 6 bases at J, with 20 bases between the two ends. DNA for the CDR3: TGTGCCAGCTTTCACGGGACTGCGAGCCCCAATGAGCAGTTCTTC. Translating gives CASFHGTASPNEQFF.

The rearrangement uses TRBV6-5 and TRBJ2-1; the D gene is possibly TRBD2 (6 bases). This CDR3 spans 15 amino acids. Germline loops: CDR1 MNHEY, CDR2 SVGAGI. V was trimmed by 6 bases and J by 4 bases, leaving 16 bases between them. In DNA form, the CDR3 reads TGTGCCAGCAGACTCGGCGCTAGCGAGTACAATGAGCAGTTCTTC. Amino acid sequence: CASRLGASEYNEQFF.

The CDR3 DNA sequence: TGTGCCAGCAGCTCGGGGTTCGGGAAAAAACTGTTTTTT. It encodes CASSSGFGKKLFF. V and J are TRBV5-8 and TRBJ1-4; D call uncertain. The germline V gene encodes CDR1 SGHTS and CDR2 YDEGEE. The CDR3 extends over 13 amino acids. Trimming took off 3 bases at V and 9 bases at J, with 12 bases between the two ends.

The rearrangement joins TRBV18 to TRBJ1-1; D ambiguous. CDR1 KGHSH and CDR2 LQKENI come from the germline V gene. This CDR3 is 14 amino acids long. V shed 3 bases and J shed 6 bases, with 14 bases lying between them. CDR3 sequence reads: CASSPKEGVPEAFF. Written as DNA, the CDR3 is TGTGCCAGCTCACCGAAGGAGGGAGTCCCTGAAGCTTTCTTT.

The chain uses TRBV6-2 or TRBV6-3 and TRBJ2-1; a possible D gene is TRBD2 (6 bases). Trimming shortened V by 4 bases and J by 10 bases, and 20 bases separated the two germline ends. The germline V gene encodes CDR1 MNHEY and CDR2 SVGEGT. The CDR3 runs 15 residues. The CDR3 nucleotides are TGTGCCAGCAGTTCCCCCTACTTGCGGGGAGGAGAGCAGTTCTTC. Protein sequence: CASSSPYLRGGEQFF.

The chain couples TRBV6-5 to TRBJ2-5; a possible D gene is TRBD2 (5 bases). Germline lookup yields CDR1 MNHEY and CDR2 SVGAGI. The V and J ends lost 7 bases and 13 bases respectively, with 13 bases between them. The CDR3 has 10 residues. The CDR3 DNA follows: TGTGCCAGCACTGGGAGCCTAGGGTACTTC. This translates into CASTGSLGYF.

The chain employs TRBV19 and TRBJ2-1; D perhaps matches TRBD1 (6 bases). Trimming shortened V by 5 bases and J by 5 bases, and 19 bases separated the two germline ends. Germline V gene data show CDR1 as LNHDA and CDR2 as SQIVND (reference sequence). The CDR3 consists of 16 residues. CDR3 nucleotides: TGTGCCAGTAGTTCCCACCCCGCGGACAGCAACAATGAGCAGTTCTTC. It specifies CASSSHPADSNNEQFF.